The 30 T cell receptor beta chains given below trace back to one sample, sequenced in a study of blood T cell repertoires in COVID-19. Produced via immunoSEQ multiplex PCR; TCRdb's table is partial and in-frame only. The sample includes over 120,000 clones, about four fifths of them seen just once. The sample was peripheral blood. All receptors derive from a woman in her sixties or seventies with COVID-19, enrolled during active disease.

This clone appeared once. This chain joins TRBV11-2 and TRBJ1-1; maybe TRBD1 (6 bases). The CDR3 sequence is 14 residues long. Trimming took off 6 bases at V and 1 base at J, with 12 bases between the two ends. CDR1 and CDR2 from the germline V gene are SGHAT and FQNNGV. CDR3 in DNA: TGTGCCAGCAGTCCAAACAGGGAGAACACTGAAGCTTTCTTT. This sequence encodes CASSPNRENTEAFF.

The chain employs TRBV6-5 and TRBJ2-5; a weak D match, TRBD2 (6 bases). The CDR3 is 14 amino acids. V shed 6 bases and J shed 2 bases, with 13 bases lying between them. The V gene's germline CDR1 is MNHEY and CDR2 SVGAGI. The CDR3 region is CASRTGAHQETQYF. The CDR3 nucleotides are TGTGCCAGCAGGACGGGAGCCCATCAAGAGACCCAGTACTTC.

The chain is built from TRBV7-9 and TRBJ1-1, with TRBD1 as a possible D gene (5 bases). This CDR3 contains 15 residues. The V gene's germline CDR1 is SEHNR and CDR2 FQNEAQ (reference sequence). The germline V and J ends were trimmed by 2 bases and 0 bases, with 10 bases remaining between them. The CDR3 here is CASSLRTPMNTEAFF. As DNA, the CDR3 is TGTGCCAGCAGCTTACGGACACCTATGAACACTGAAGCTTTCTTT.

The rearrangement joins TRBV30 to TRBJ2-2; TRBD2 agrees at 10 bases. The CDR3 runs to 13 residues. J gave up 7 bases and V 8 bases, and 7 bases lay outside the gene matches. Per the germline V gene, CDR1 is GTSNPN and CDR2 is SVGIG (reference sequence). CDR3 residues: CAGSSGGVGELFF. The CDR3 DNA reads as TGTGCCGGTTCTAGCGGGGGTGTCGGGGAGCTGTTTTTT.

This rearrangement joins TRBV7-8 to TRBJ1-5; D gene uncertain. This CDR3 has 14 amino acids. Trimming cost V 5 bases and J 2 bases, with 10 bases left between them. Germline V lookup: CDR1 SGHVS, CDR2 FQNEAQ. CDR3 in DNA: TGTGCCAGCAGCCCACAGTCCCGCAATCAGCCCCAGCATTTT. It translates to CASSPQSRNQPQHF.

This clone was seen a single time. DNA for the CDR3: TGTGCCAGCAGTTGGCGGCTCAACGAGCAGTACTTC. This translates into CASSWRLNEQYF. The J gene is TRBJ2-7, the V gene TRBV2; no firm D call. The CDR3 sequence is 12 residues long. The germline CDR1 and CDR2 sequences are SNHLY and FYNNEI. Trimming stripped 5 bases from V and 5 bases from J, with 10 bases between.

The chain employs TRBV9 and TRBJ1-6, with D possibly being TRBD1 (5 bases). The CDR3 totals 16 residues. V was trimmed by 2 bases and J by 0 bases, leaving 9 bases between them. CDR1 SGDLS and CDR2 YYNGEE come from the germline V gene. The CDR3 reads CASSVGGSSYNSPLHF. Written as DNA, the CDR3 is TGTGCCAGCAGCGTTGGGGGGAGCTCCTATAATTCACCCCTCCACTTT.

The J gene is TRBJ2-5, the V gene TRBV5-4; D may be TRBD2 (7 bases). Trimming pared 1 base from V and 1 base from J, leaving 8 bases between. The CDR3 contains 14 residues. CDR1 SGHNT and CDR2 YYREEE come from the germline V gene (reference sequence). The CDR3 region is CASSLRGAQETQYF. The CDR3 DNA follows: TGTGCCAGCAGCTTGCGGGGGGCCCAAGAGACCCAGTACTTC.

This chain connects TRBV3-1 (or the pseudogene TRBV3-2) to TRBJ2-2; D may be TRBD1 (7 bases). This CDR3 comprises 19 residues. Germline CDR1 is LGHDT and CDR2 is YNNKEL (reference sequence). The V and J ends lost 0 bases and 4 bases respectively, with 21 bases between them. The CDR3 DNA follows: TGTGCCAGCAGCCAAGATCGTCCAGGGGGGAGGCTGGTCACCGGGGAGCTGTTTTTT. Its translation is CASSQDRPGGRLVTGELFF.

Worth noting for this clone: The germline gene is not matched at one end of the junction; a read error may be the cause. The genes are TRBV5-5 and TRBJ2-7, with 8 bases matching TRBD2. CDR1 is SGHKS and CDR2 is YYEKEE in the germline V gene (reference sequence). The CDR3 runs to 13 residues. The CDR3 is CARSFGGGYEQYF. CDR3 DNA: TGTGCCCGCAGCTTCGGGGGGGGCTACGAGCAGTACTTC.

The rearrangement uses TRBV28 and TRBJ2-3; 12 nucleotides line up with TRBD2. CDR1 MDHEN and CDR2 SYDVKM come from the germline V gene. This CDR3 spans 20 amino acids. The junction had 22 bases not matched to a gene; V was cut back by 6 bases and J by 6 bases. The CDR3 reads CASSRPGLAGGPFAFDTQYF. CDR3 DNA: TGTGCCAGCAGCCGCCCCGGGCTAGCGGGGGGGCCGTTTGCATTCGATACGCAGTATTTT.

This chain joins TRBV19 and TRBJ1-2; D ambiguous. The CDR3 runs 15 residues. Per the germline V gene, CDR1 is LNHDA and CDR2 is SQIVND (reference sequence). The V gene lost 3 bases and the J gene lost 3 bases, with 14 bases spanning the gap. This CDR3 is CASSIAGEGYYGYTF. The CDR3 DNA follows: TGTGCCAGTAGTATCGCCGGGGAAGGGTACTATGGCTACACCTTC.

J is TRBJ2-3 and V is TRBV30, with D hard to call. Trimming shortened V by 1 base and J by 1 base, and 12 bases separated the two germline ends. The germline V gene encodes CDR1 GTSNPN and CDR2 SVGIG (reference sequence). The CDR3 is 15 residues long. CDR3 nucleotide sequence: TGTGCCTGGAGTGCCCGAGAGAAACGCACAGATACGCAGTATTTT. Amino acid sequence: CAWSAREKRTDTQYF.

The genes are TRBV30 and TRBJ1-2, with TRBD1 matching over 8 bases. The CDR3 runs to 13 residues. With V trimmed by 2 bases and J by 8 bases, 7 bases remained unmatched. Germline V lookup: CDR1 GTSNPN, CDR2 SVGIG (reference sequence). CDR3 coding DNA: TGTGCCTGGAGTCGACAGGGGTATTCCGGCTACACCTTC. It is translated as CAWSRQGYSGYTF.

The J gene is TRBJ1-1, the V gene TRBV6-5; TRBD1 agrees at 9 bases. Germline CDR1 MNHEY, CDR2 SVGAGI. J lost 3 bases, V lost 4 bases, and 3 bases had no gene match. There are 14 residues in the CDR3. The CDR3 here is CASSFRTGDTEAFF. In DNA, the CDR3 is TGTGCCAGCAGTTTCAGGACAGGGGACACTGAAGCTTTCTTT.

V gene TRBV6-1 combines with J gene TRBJ2-7; TRBD1 matches at 8 bases. The V segment lost 8 bases and the J segment 4 bases; nucleotides outside the gene matches: 10. Germline V gene lookup returns CDR1 MNHNS and CDR2 SASEGT. The CDR3 contains 14 residues. The DNA of the CDR3 is TGTGCCAGCTCCTTAACTGGGACAGGATACGAGCAGTACTTC. Amino acids: CASSLTGTGYEQYF.

This chain uses TRBV27 with TRBJ1-5, with unresolved D. V was clipped by 7 bases and J by 0 bases, with 4 bases between them. Germline values: CDR1 MNHEY, CDR2 SMNVEV (reference sequence). CDR3 size: 12 residues. The CDR3 nucleotides read TGTGCCAGCAAACATAGCAATCAGCCCCAGCATTTT. Translation gives CASKHSNQPQHF.

The gene calls are TRBV24-1 and TRBJ1-4; a possible D gene is TRBD1 (6 bases). Between the trimmed V and J ends, which lost 5 bases and 8 bases, there was a span of 17 bases. The CDR3 runs 15 residues. Germline values: CDR1 KGHDR, CDR2 SFDVKD. DNA for the CDR3: TGTGCCACCAGTGCCCCGACAGGCACGGGGGAAAAACTGTTTTTT. It translates to CATSAPTGTGEKLFF.

This rearrangement joins TRBV3-1 (or the pseudogene TRBV3-2) to TRBJ2-7; D uncertain. V was clipped by 1 base and J by 1 base, with 8 bases between them. This CDR3 contains 14 residues. Germline assignment: CDR1 LGHDT and CDR2 YNNKEL (reference sequence). The CDR3 region is CASSQGRSSYEQYF. CDR3 DNA sequence: TGTGCCAGCAGCCAAGGGCGGTCTTCCTACGAGCAGTACTTC.

The V gene is TRBV5-1, the J gene TRBJ1-1, with TRBD1 identical over 7 bases. V lost 0 bases and J lost 1; bases outside the gene matches: 3. This CDR3 is built from 15 residues. Germline V gives CDR1 SGHRS, CDR2 YFSETQ. The CDR3: CASSLAGGGNTEAFF. The DNA for the CDR3 is TGCGCCAGCAGCTTGGCAGGGGGAGGGAACACTGAAGCTTTCTTT.

This chain connects TRBV7-6 to TRBJ1-4; no definite D call. CDR1 is SGHVS and CDR2 is FNYEAQ in the germline V gene. Trimming pared 0 bases from V and 1 base from J, leaving 12 bases between. This CDR3 comprises 17 residues. Here the CDR3 reads CASSLAPFEGTNEKLFF. The CDR3 region has the DNA TGTGCCAGCAGCTTAGCTCCCTTCGAGGGAACTAATGAAAAACTGTTTTTT.

The chain employs TRBV5-5 and TRBJ1-1, with D unresolved. Germline V gene data show CDR1 as SGHKS and CDR2 as YYEKEE (reference sequence). This CDR3 spans 14 amino acids. V dropped 5 bases and J dropped 6 bases, with 17 bases sitting between them. The CDR3 nucleotides read TGTGCCAGCAGAGGACTGGACGGGATCCCTGAAGCTTTCTTT. Translated, it gives CASRGLDGIPEAFF.

The chain uses TRBV5-1 and TRBJ2-2, with D maybe TRBD1 (5 bases). The CDR3 spans 18 residues. From germline, CDR1 is SGHRS and CDR2 YFSETQ. V was trimmed by 2 bases and J by 0 bases, leaving 17 bases between them. In DNA form, the CDR3 reads TGCGCCAGCAGCTTCAGGGTTGCAGTTAAGACGAACACCGGGGAGCTGTTTTTT. It yields the protein CASSFRVAVKTNTGELFF.

The rearrangement uses TRBV20-1 and TRBJ2-1, with D tentatively TRBD2 (6 bases). This CDR3 is 11 amino acids long. Germline V CDR1 and CDR2: DFQATT, SNEGSKA (reference sequence). V shed 7 bases and J shed 9 bases, with 13 bases lying between them. In DNA, the CDR3 is TGCAGTGAGTCTAGCGTCGGTGAGCAGTTCTTC. This sequence encodes CSESSVGEQFF.

The chain uses TRBV6-6 and TRBJ2-3; weak D call: TRBD2 (7 bases). V lost 6 bases and J lost 3, with 13 bases in between. Germline CDR1 MNHNY, CDR2 SVGAGI (reference sequence). The CDR3 contains 14 residues. CDR3 bases: TGTGCCAGCAGGGCCGAGGGGGGGACAGATACGCAGTATTTT. This sequence encodes CASRAEGGTDTQYF.

This clone was seen only a few times. The chain recombines TRBV3-1 (or the pseudogene TRBV3-2) with TRBJ1-1; TRBD1 is a possible D gene (5 bases). CDR1 is LGHDT and CDR2 is YNNKEL in the germline V gene (reference sequence). V lost 3 bases and J lost 3, with 8 bases in between. The length of the CDR3 is 13 residues. Here the CDR3 reads CASSHDSYTEAFF. In DNA form, the CDR3 reads TGTGCCAGCAGCCACGACAGCTACACTGAAGCTTTCTTT.

This clone came up a few times. This sequence joins TRBV7-9 and TRBJ1-1; D ambiguous. The germline V gene encodes CDR1 SEHNR and CDR2 FQNEAQ (reference sequence). This CDR3 region has 12 residues. Trimming pared 5 bases from V and 2 bases from J, leaving 6 bases between. CDR3: CASSPDNTEAFF. In DNA, the CDR3 is TGTGCCAGCAGCCCAGATAACACTGAAGCTTTCTTT.

The CDR3 protein is CASSPTRVAYEQYF. The CDR3 coding sequence is TGTGCCAGCAGCCCCACTAGGGTGGCCTACGAGCAGTACTTC. The chain carries TRBV5-4 and TRBJ2-7; TRBD2 might be the D (5 bases). Trimming stripped 4 bases from V and 2 bases from J, with 13 bases between. This CDR3 contains 14 residues. Per the germline V gene, CDR1 is SGHNT and CDR2 is YYREEE (reference sequence). Filled out from reference TRBV5-4 and TRBJ2-7, the complete variable domain reads ETGVTQSPTHLIKTRGQQVTLRCSSQSGHNTVSWYQQALGQGPQFIFQYYREEENGRGNFPPRFSGLQFPNYSSELNVNALELDDSALYLCASSPTRVAYEQYFGPGTRLTVT.

V is TRBV6-4 and J is TRBJ1-1, with D possibly being TRBD1 (5 bases). CDR3 length equals 13 residues. V lost 3 bases and J lost 11, with 16 bases in between. Germline loops: CDR1 MRHNA, CDR2 SNTAGT. The CDR3 region is CASSEEGGTMAFF. The CDR3 DNA reads TGTGCCAGCAGTGAAGAAGGAGGGACGATGGCTTTCTTT.

The gene calls are TRBV9 and TRBJ2-2; weak D call: TRBD1 (7 bases). CDR1 is SGDLS and CDR2 is YYNGEE in the germline V gene. This CDR3 contains 13 residues. The ends were cut back, 6 bases at V and 5 bases at J, with 11 bases in the middle. In nucleotides, the CDR3 is TGTGCCAGCAAGGGGGCGGGGACCGGGGAGCTGTTTTTT. Amino acid sequence: CASKGAGTGELFF.